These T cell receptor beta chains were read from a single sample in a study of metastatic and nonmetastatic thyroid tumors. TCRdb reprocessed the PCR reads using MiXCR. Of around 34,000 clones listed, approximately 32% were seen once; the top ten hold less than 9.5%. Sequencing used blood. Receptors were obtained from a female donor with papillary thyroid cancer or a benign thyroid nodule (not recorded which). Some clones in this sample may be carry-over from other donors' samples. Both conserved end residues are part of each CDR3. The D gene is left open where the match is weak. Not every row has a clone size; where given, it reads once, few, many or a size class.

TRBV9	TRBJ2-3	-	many	TGTGCCAGCAGCGTTGATCAGGACAACACAGATACGCAGTATTTT	CASSVDQDNTDTQYF
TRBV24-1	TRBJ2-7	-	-	TGTGCCACCAGTTATGCCGGGACATGGGGGCGAAGGCTCTACGAGCAGTACTTC	CATSYAGTWGRRLYEQYF
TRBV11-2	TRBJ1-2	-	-	TGTGCCAGCAGCTTAGGAGCGGGTCCCAGCTATGGCTACACCTTC	CASSLGAGPSYGYTF
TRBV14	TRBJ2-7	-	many	TGTGCCAGCAGCCAACTCGACAGGCTCTACGAGCAGTACTTC	CASSQLDRLYEQYF
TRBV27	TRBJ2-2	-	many	TGTGCCAGCACTTGGCGGGCTACGGCCGGGGAGCTGTTTTTT	CASTWRATAGELFF
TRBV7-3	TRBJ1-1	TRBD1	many	TGTGCCAGCAGCCCAGCCCCAAATCATAGAACCAGGGGGCCCGAAGCTTTCTTT	CASSPAPNHRTRGPEAFF
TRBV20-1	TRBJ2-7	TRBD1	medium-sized	TGCAGTGCTAGATCAGGGGACAGGGGGCGAGAGCAGTACTTC	CSARSGDRGREQYF
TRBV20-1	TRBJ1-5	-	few	TGCAGTGCTGGGAGAGACGATCAGCACCAGCATTTT	CSAGRDDQHQHF
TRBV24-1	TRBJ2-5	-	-	TGTGCCACCAGTGATTTATCGTGGGGTGGGGAGACCCAGTACTTC	CATSDLSWGGETQYF
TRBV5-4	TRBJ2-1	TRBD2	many	TGTGCCAGCAGCATAGCGGGAGGGCTTATAGATGAGCAGTTCTTC	CASSIAGGLIDEQFF
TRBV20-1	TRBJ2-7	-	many	TGCAGTGCTAGAGATTTAAAGGAGGCGAGGGGGGCCGAGCAGTACTTC	CSARDLKEARGAEQYF
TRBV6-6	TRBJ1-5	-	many	TGTGCCAGCAGTTACAACAGCAATCAGCCCCAGCATTTT	CASSYNSNQPQHF
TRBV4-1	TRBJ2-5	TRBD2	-	TGCGCCAGCAGCCAAGATAGGCTAGCGGTACATTACTTC	CASSQDRLAVHYF
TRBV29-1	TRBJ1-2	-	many	TGCAGCGTTGAAGATGAGACTAGGCGGGGCTACACCTTC	CSVEDETRRGYTF
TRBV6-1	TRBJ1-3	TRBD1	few	TGTGCCAGCAGTTCAGACAGGGGCTTCTCTGGAAACACCATATATTTT	CASSSDRGFSGNTIYF
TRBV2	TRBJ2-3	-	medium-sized	TGTGCCAGCAGTGATGAAGCTAGCGTAGATACGCAGTATTTT	CASSDEASVDTQYF
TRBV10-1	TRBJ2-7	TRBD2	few	TGCGCCAGCAGAACTAGCGGGGCACAGGGAGACGAGCAGTACTTC	CASRTSGAQGDEQYF
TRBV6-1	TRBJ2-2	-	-	TGTGCCAGCAGTTCCCACAGTGCCCGGTGCACCGGGGAGCTGTTTTTT	CASSSHSARCTGELFF
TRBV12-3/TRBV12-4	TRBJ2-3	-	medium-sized	TGTGCCAGCAGTCATCTGGGGAACACAGATACGCAGTATTTT	CASSHLGNTDTQYF
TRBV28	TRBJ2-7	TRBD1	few	TGTGCCAGCAGTTTCGGACAGGGGAGGGCCGAGCAGTACTTC	CASSFGQGRAEQYF
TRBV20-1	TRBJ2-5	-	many	TGCAGTGCTAGCAACTGGGGATTCGGAGAGACCCAGTACTTC	CSASNWGFGETQYF
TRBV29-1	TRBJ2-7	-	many	TGCAGCGTCCGGACTTTAGCCTACGAGCAGTACTTC	CSVRTLAYEQYF
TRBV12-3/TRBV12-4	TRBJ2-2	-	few	TGTGCCAGCAGTTTACCCCCCGGGGAGCTGTTTTTT	CASSLPPGELFF
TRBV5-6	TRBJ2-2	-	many	TGTGCCAGCAGCGTGGCTGGGCGGACGAACACCGGGGAGCTGTTTTTT	CASSVAGRTNTGELFF
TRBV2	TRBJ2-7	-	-	TGTGCCAGACGATCCTACGAGCAGTACTTC	CARRSYEQYF
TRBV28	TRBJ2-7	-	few	TGTGCCAGCAGTACGTACGAGCAGTACTTC	CASSTYEQYF
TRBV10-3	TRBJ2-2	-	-	TGTGCCATGGGGACCACGAACACCGGGAAGCTGTTTTTT	CAMGTTNTGKLFF
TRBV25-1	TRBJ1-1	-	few	TGTGCCAGCAGTGAATACGGGGGAGGTCGGAACACTGAAGCTTTCTTT	CASSEYGGGRNTEAFF
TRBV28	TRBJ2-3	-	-	TGTGCCAGCAGTTTAGGGGGCACACACACAGATACGCAGTATTTT	CASSLGGTHTDTQYF
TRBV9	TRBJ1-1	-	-	TGTGCCAGCAGCCCGACTGATACCGAAGCTTTCTTT	CASSPTDTEAFF
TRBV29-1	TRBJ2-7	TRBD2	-	TGCAGCTCCCACTCCGGGACTAGCGTTTCCTACGAGCAGTACTTC	CSSHSGTSVSYEQYF
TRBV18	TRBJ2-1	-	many	TGTGCCAGCTCAAAACCGCGACCCCAGGGGCTTAGATTTTACAATGAGCAGTTCTTC	CASSKPRPQGLRFYNEQFF
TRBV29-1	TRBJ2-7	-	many	TGCAGCGTGAGAGGGGCGGATGCCCCCGAGCAGTACTTC	CSVRGADAPEQYF
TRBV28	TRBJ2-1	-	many	TGTGCCAGCAGTCCACAGGGAGTAAGGCGTAAGTGGGCGTATGAGCAGTTCTTC	CASSPQGVRRKWAYEQFF
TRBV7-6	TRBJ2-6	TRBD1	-	TGTGCCAGCAGCCCCGGGACAGCTGGGGCCAACGTCCTGACTTTC	CASSPGTAGANVLTF
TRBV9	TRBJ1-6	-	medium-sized	TGTGCCAGCAGCATCTCCCCCGGACAGCCGGAGAGAAATTCACCCCTCCACTTT	CASSISPGQPERNSPLHF